This TCR beta chain is drawn from a study of CD8+ T cells in alopecia areata. Study information: Patients took tofacitinib for 6 to 18 months, followed by 6 drug-free months. The study, taken as a whole, reports: The study found that many expanded lesional clones persisted in scalp and blood during tofacitinib. Sharing of TCRs across patients appeared less clear than in mice, possibly for HLA-related reasons.

Treatment meaning: oral pan-JAK inhibitor, 5-10 mg twice daily. As concerns this clone: Antigen unknown.

After isolation, RNA underwent reverse transcription to generate cDNA as the sequencing template. TCRdb's copy holds only in-frame clones and misses some; the assay was immunoSEQ multiplex PCR. The table lists 200,000 to 250,000 clones, around three fifths of them singletons. This sequence was found in a human donor with alopecia areata. Sequenced material: CD4+ T cells sorted from blood, taken at week 4, from a patient treated with tofacitinib.

CDR3 sequence reads: CASSPPAGGYTF. As DNA, the CDR3 is TGTGCCAGCAGTCCTCCGGCGGGTGGCTACACCTTC. The chain combines TRBV25-1 with TRBJ1-2, with D uncertain. The CDR3 consists of 12 residues. The V end lost 5 bases, the J end lost 7 bases, and 11 bases lay between the germline ends. CDR1 is MGHDK, CDR2 SYGVNS, per germline.